This T cell receptor beta chain was sequenced during a study of shared clonotypes between healthy human individuals. Overall study findings and caveats: The study found lower generation probabilities in non-shared clonotypes than in those shared by all four donors.

None of the donors, who were healthy HIV-negative adults, had recently had acute infections or vaccinations. Each replicate PCR on the sorted subsets used about 0.2 ug DNA (roughly 30,000 T cell genomes). Some clones are missing from TCRdb's copy, which holds only in-frame ones; the method was immunoSEQ multiplex PCR. Of a few million clones listed, 80% to 95% are singletons. With respect to this clone: Antigen unknown.

The trim removed 3 bases at V and 0 bases at J, leaving 15 bases unmatched. Germline values: CDR1 SGHNT, CDR2 YENEEA. This CDR3 is 19 amino acids long. The receptor comes from a man younger than 30 in good health. Some clones in this sample may be carry-over from other donors' samples. The rearrangement joins TRBV11-3 to TRBJ2-7; 9 bases align to TRBD1. The sequenced sample was naive CD4+ T cells from PBMCs. Documented subset: CD45RA+ positively selected. This CDR3 is CASSLCWDRAYFLSYEQYF. The DNA of the CDR3 is TGTGCCAGCAGCTTGTGCTGGGACAGGGCCTACTTCCTCTCCTACGAGCAGTACTTC. Filled out from reference TRBV11-3 and TRBJ2-7, the complete variable domain reads EAGVVQSPRYKIIEKKQPVAFWCNPISGHNTLYWYLQNLGQGPELLIRYENEEAVDDSQLPKDRFSAERLKGVDSTLKIQPAELGDSAVYLCASSLCWDRAYFLSYEQYFGPGTRLTVT.